Below, 31 T cell receptor beta chains from the same sample are listed, as sequenced in a study of control samples from healthy donors and cancer patients. The method was immunoSEQ multiplex PCR; TCRdb's version includes in-frame clones alone and lacks a portion of them. There are about 170,000 clones in the sample; 90% to 95% occur only once, and less than 1.6% lies in the top ten. The specimen sequenced was blood. Receptor source: a woman under 40 in good health.

V is TRBV7-2 and J is TRBJ1-1; 12 bases are a match to TRBD1. With 8 bases clipped from V and 4 bases from J, the junction kept 14 bases outside the gene matches. This CDR3 has 17 residues. Germline CDR1 reads SGHTA; CDR2 reads FQGNSA. This chain's CDR3 is CASGDLPGQGAGTEAFF. In DNA, the CDR3 is TGTGCCAGCGGCGATTTACCGGGACAGGGGGCGGGCACTGAAGCTTTCTTT.

The V gene is TRBV2, the J gene TRBJ1-2; 9 bases agree with TRBD1. CDR1 is SNHLY and CDR2 is FYNNEI in the germline V gene. V gave up 7 bases and J gave up 6 bases; unmatched junction bases: 6. The CDR3 loop spans 13 amino acids. The CDR3 region has the DNA TGTGCCAGCACCACGACAGGGGGGGATGGCTACACCTTC. Its translation: CASTTTGGDGYTF.

The CDR3 spells CASSYSQNQPQHF. As DNA, the CDR3 is TGTGCCAGCAGTTACTCGCAAAATCAGCCCCAGCATTTT. The chain couples TRBV6-6 to TRBJ1-5, with D hard to call. The CDR3 is made up of 13 amino acids. Germline CDR1 MNHNY, CDR2 SVGAGI (reference sequence). V was pared by 0 bases and J by 4 bases, with 4 bases between.

This rearrangement joins TRBV18 to TRBJ1-1; TRBD1 might be the D (5 bases). V lost 4 bases to trimming and J lost 3 bases, with 9 bases between them. Germline lookup yields CDR1 KGHSH and CDR2 LQKENI. The CDR3 loop spans 13 amino acids. The CDR3 coding sequence is TGTGCCAGCTCACGTCTCAGGGACACTGAAGCTTTCTTT. Translation gives CASSRLRDTEAFF.

The CDR3: CASSLWDSSTDTQYF. In nucleotides, the CDR3 is TGTGCCAGCAGCTTATGGGACAGTAGCACAGATACGCAGTATTTT. The rearrangement links TRBV7-9 to TRBJ2-3; 7 bases are a match to TRBD1. V trimming: 2 bases; J trimming: 0 bases; junction bases outside the gene matches: 2. CDR1 is SEHNR, CDR2 FQNEAQ, per germline (reference sequence). This CDR3 region has 15 residues.

This rearrangement joins TRBV21-1 to TRBJ1-2; the table calls TRBD1, which could not be checked here. TRBV21-1 counts as a pseudogene. The CDR3 has 13 residues. This CDR3 is CASSKVRTSGYTF. The CDR3, as DNA: TGTGCCAGCAGCAAAGTCCGCACAAGTGGCTACACCTTC.

The gene calls are TRBV14 and TRBJ1-6, with 10 nucleotides matching TRBD1. Germline CDR1 and CDR2: SGHDN and FVKESK. CDR3 size: 15 residues. V gave up 1 base and J gave up 10 bases; unmatched junction bases: 4. The CDR3, as DNA: TGTGCCAGCAGCCAAGCGGGACAGGGGAGGTCACCCCTCCACTTT. This sequence encodes CASSQAGQGRSPLHF. Drawing the rest from reference TRBV14 and TRBJ1-6, the complete variable domain is EAGVTQFPSHSVIEKGQTVTLRCDPISGHDNLYWYRRVMGKEIKFLLHFVKESKQDESGMPNNRFLAERTGGTYSTLKVQPAELEDSGVYFCASSQAGQGRSPLHFGNGTRLTVT.

The sample holds one count of this clone. CDR3 sequence (DNA): TGTGCCACCAGCAGTGAAAGGTCGGGGTCGAACTATGGCTACACCTTC. Its translation: CATSSERSGSNYGYTF. J is TRBJ1-2 and V is TRBV15; D gene ambiguous. The CDR3 totals 16 residues. Germline V CDR1 and CDR2: LNHNV, YYDKDF (reference sequence). Trimming took 3 bases from V and 2 from J, leaving 16 bases between them.

V and J are TRBV30 and TRBJ1-6; 9 bases are shared with TRBD1. Germline CDR1 is GTSNPN and CDR2 is SVGIG (reference sequence). J gave up 8 bases and V 3 bases, and 2 bases lay outside the gene matches. CDR3 size: 13 residues. As DNA, the CDR3 is TGTGCCTGGAGGACAGGGGGAGATTCACCCCTCCACTTT. It codes for CAWRTGGDSPLHF.

This rearrangement joins TRBV11-3 to TRBJ2-2; no firm D call. Per the germline V gene, CDR1 is SGHNT and CDR2 is YENEEA. The CDR3 sequence is 11 residues long. V gave up 6 bases and J gave up 1 base, with 0 bases separating them. The CDR3 loop is CASRNTGELFF. CDR3 coding DNA: TGTGCCAGCAGGAACACCGGGGAGCTGTTTTTT.

CDR3 amino acids: CASSPGRNQPQHF. CDR3 coding DNA: TGTGCCAGCAGCCCGGGACGGAATCAGCCCCAGCATTTT. The chain recombines TRBV6-5 with TRBJ1-5; D perhaps matches TRBD1 (5 bases). Germline assignment: CDR1 MNHEY and CDR2 SVGAGI. Trimming cost V 6 bases and J 4 bases, with 10 bases left between them. The CDR3 runs to 13 residues.

V and J are TRBV27 and TRBJ2-7, with D tentatively TRBD1 (6 bases). CDR1 MNHEY and CDR2 SMNVEV come from the germline V gene (reference sequence). The CDR3 consists of 14 residues. Between the trimmed V and J ends, which lost 3 bases and 1 base, there was a span of 10 bases. CDR3 bases: TGTGCCAGCAGTTTTGGACAGCGGTCCTACGAGCAGTACTTC. Translated, it gives CASSFGQRSYEQYF.

This chain joins TRBV7-9 and TRBJ1-5; TRBD1 matches 10 bases. Unmatched junction bases numbered 2, after V lost 4 bases and J lost 2 bases. The CDR3 extends over 15 amino acids. Germline V gene sequence: CDR1 SEHNR, CDR2 FQNEAQ (reference sequence). CDR3 protein: CASSWDRGGNQPQHF. CDR3 DNA: TGTGCCAGCAGCTGGGACAGGGGAGGCAATCAGCCCCAGCATTTT.

The rearrangement joins TRBV19 to TRBJ2-1; 9 bases are shared with TRBD1. Looked up from germline, CDR1 is LNHDA and CDR2 is SQIVND (reference sequence). V trimming: 5 bases; J trimming: 0 bases; junction bases outside the gene matches: 2. This CDR3 contains 15 residues. The DNA for the CDR3 is TGTGCCAGTAGTGTGGACAGGGGCTCCTACAATGAGCAGTTCTTC. The encoded protein is CASSVDRGSYNEQFF. Variable domain in full (rest from reference TRBV19 and TRBJ2-1): DGGITQSPKYLFRKEGQNVTLSCEQNLNHDAMYWYRQDPGQGLRLIYYSQIVNDFQKGDIAEGYSVSREKKESFPLTVTSAQKNPTAFYLCASSVDRGSYNEQFFGPGTRLTVL.

The chain is built from TRBV7-9 and TRBJ1-4; the D gene is possibly TRBD1 (5 bases). Germline loops: CDR1 SEHNR, CDR2 FQNEAQ (reference sequence). V was clipped by 1 base and J by 2 bases, with 5 bases between them. The CDR3 covers 14 residues. CDR3 bases: TGTGCCAGCAGCTTAGGGGGGACTAATGAAAAACTGTTTTTT. Its protein product is CASSLGGTNEKLFF.

V is TRBV5-8 and J is TRBJ2-5, with a tentative D call TRBD1 (6 bases). The length of the CDR3 is 12 residues. Trimming left V 5 bases short and J 4 bases short, with 9 bases between. Germline lookup yields CDR1 SGHTS and CDR2 YDEGEE. The CDR3 loop reads CASRETGETQYF. CDR3 sequence (DNA): TGTGCCAGCAGGGAGACAGGAGAGACCCAGTACTTC.

This clone came up once. J is TRBJ2-3 and V is TRBV4-2; 8 nucleotides agree with TRBD2. Germline V gives CDR1 LGHNA, CDR2 YNFKEQ. This CDR3 is built from 15 residues. V lost 4 bases to trimming and J lost 5 bases; unmatched junction nucleotides: 8. The CDR3 DNA is TGTGCCAGCAGCCCGGGGGGGCGCCGGGAAGATACGCAGTATTTT. Translation gives CASSPGGRREDTQYF.

The rearrangement uses TRBV3-1 (or the pseudogene TRBV3-2) and TRBJ1-3; no clear D gene. Germline V gene lookup returns CDR1 LGHDT and CDR2 YNNKEL (reference sequence). CDR3 length: 14 residues. Deletions cut 3 bases from V and 1 base from J, with 7 bases between. CDR3 bases: TGTGCCAGCAGCCAGACGACATCTGGAAACACCATATATTTT. This codes for CASSQTTSGNTIYF.

The V call is TRBV12-5, the J call TRBJ2-2; D could derive from TRBD1 or TRBD2 (6 bases each). In germline, CDR1 is LGHNT, CDR2 FRNRAP. The ends were cut back, 6 bases at V and 3 bases at J, with 8 bases in the middle. The CDR3 is made up of 13 amino acids. CDR3 bases: TGTGCTAGTGGAAGGGGGGACACCGGGGAGCTGTTTTTT. It is translated as CASGRGDTGELFF.

The gene calls are TRBV6-2 or TRBV6-3 and TRBJ2-1; perhaps TRBD2 as D (5 bases). CDR1 is MNHEY, CDR2 SVGEGT, per germline. The V end was cut by 5 bases, the J end by 0 bases, with 8 bases between. The CDR3 is made up of 14 amino acids. Here the CDR3 reads CASSPRDSYNEQFF. CDR3 nucleotides: TGTGCCAGCAGTCCCCGGGACTCCTACAATGAGCAGTTCTTC.

This chain's CDR3 is CASRSISDRSYGYTF. The CDR3 DNA reads TGTGCCAGCAGGTCTATTTCGGACAGGAGTTATGGCTACACCTTC. The chain links TRBV7-6 to TRBJ1-2; 7 bases match TRBD1. Trimming took 6 bases from V and 5 from J; bases not matched to a gene: 12. The germline V gene encodes CDR1 SGHVS and CDR2 FNYEAQ. The length of the CDR3 is 15 residues.

The V call is TRBV28, the J call TRBJ1-6, with D unresolved. The V end lost 3 bases, the J end lost 8 bases, and 5 bases lay between the germline ends. This CDR3 spans 12 amino acids. Germline V gene data show CDR1 as MDHEN and CDR2 as SYDVKM. Written as DNA, the CDR3 is TGTGCCAGCAGTTTTAGTTATTCACCCCTCCACTTT. Protein: CASSFSYSPLHF.

V is TRBV15 and J is TRBJ1-1, with 8 bases lining up with TRBD1. Germline values: CDR1 LNHNV, CDR2 YYDKDF (reference sequence). The CDR3 has 16 amino acids. V was clipped by 3 bases and J by 1 base; unmatched bases: 7. Here the CDR3 DNA reads TGTGCCACCAGCAGGGGGCCACAGGGGGGGAACACTGAAGCTTTCTTT. Translated, it gives CATSRGPQGGNTEAFF.

The chain recombines TRBV3-1 (or the pseudogene TRBV3-2) with TRBJ2-6; D possibly corresponds to TRBD1 (5 bases). The V gene's germline CDR1 is LGHDT and CDR2 YNNKEL (reference sequence). Deletions cut 3 bases from V and 0 bases from J, with 9 bases between. There are 16 residues in the CDR3. The CDR3 nucleotides read TGTGCCAGCAGCCACAGGGTGAGCTCTGGGGCCAACGTCCTGACTTTC. This gives the protein CASSHRVSSGANVLTF.

The genes are TRBV19 and TRBJ1-1; 8 bases align to TRBD1. Germline values: CDR1 LNHDA, CDR2 SQIVND (reference sequence). The CDR3 consists of 11 residues. J was trimmed by 5 bases and V by 8 bases; bases with no gene match: 1. The CDR3 sequence: CASDRGTEAFF. The CDR3 bases are TGTGCCAGTGACAGGGGAACTGAAGCTTTCTTT.

The CDR3 protein is CASSGQGYNEQFF. Written as DNA, the CDR3 is TGTGCCAGTTCGGGACAGGGGTACAATGAGCAGTTCTTC. V is TRBV11-2 and J is TRBJ2-1, with TRBD1 matching over 10 bases. The junction had 3 bases not matched to a gene; V was cut back by 9 bases and J by 4 bases. Germline V gene sequence: CDR1 SGHAT, CDR2 FQNNGV. The CDR3 contains 13 residues.

The chain links TRBV6-2 or TRBV6-3 to TRBJ1-5; the match to TRBD1 covers 11 bases. The CDR3 has 15 residues. V lost 1 base, J lost 5 bases, and 1 base stayed unmatched. The V gene's germline CDR1 is MNHEY and CDR2 SVGEGT. Here the CDR3 DNA reads TGTGCCAGCAGTTACTGGGACAGGGGGGATCAGCCCCAGCATTTT. This translates into CASSYWDRGDQPQHF.

V and J are TRBV20-1 and TRBJ2-7; 8 bases are a match to TRBD2. The CDR3 consists of 11 residues. J was trimmed by 6 bases and V by 3 bases; bases with no gene match: 1. The germline CDR1 and CDR2 sequences are DFQATT and SNEGSKA (reference sequence). This chain's CDR3 is CSASLAGEQYF. CDR3 nucleotide sequence: TGCAGTGCTAGCCTAGCGGGCGAGCAGTACTTC.

This clone has just a few counts. J is TRBJ2-7 and V is TRBV6-6; D may be TRBD1 (7 bases). The CDR3 has 14 residues. Trimming pared 2 bases from V and 4 bases from J, leaving 12 bases between. Germline values: CDR1 MNHNY, CDR2 SVGAGI (reference sequence). The CDR3 nucleotides read TGTGCCAGCAGTTACGGAGGGGGCCAGTACGAGCAGTACTTC. Translation: CASSYGGGQYEQYF.

V usage is TRBV7-9 and J usage is TRBJ1-4, with D unclear. Per germline, CDR1 SEHNR and CDR2 FQNEAQ (reference sequence). The length of the CDR3 is 15 residues. The V gene lost 0 bases and the J gene lost 6 bases, with 11 bases spanning the gap. The CDR3 nucleotides read TGTGCCAGCAGCTTAGCGAGAGGTGGAGATGAAAAACTGTTTTTT. It translates to CASSLARGGDEKLFF.

The gene calls are TRBV3-1 (or the pseudogene TRBV3-2) and TRBJ1-1, with unresolved D. Germline CDR1 is LGHDT and CDR2 is YNNKEL (reference sequence). This CDR3 comprises 16 residues. V lost 0 bases and J lost 0, with 11 bases in between. The chain's CDR3 is CASSQDILGMNTEAFF. The DNA of the CDR3 is TGTGCCAGCAGCCAAGATATACTGGGCATGAACACTGAAGCTTTCTTT.